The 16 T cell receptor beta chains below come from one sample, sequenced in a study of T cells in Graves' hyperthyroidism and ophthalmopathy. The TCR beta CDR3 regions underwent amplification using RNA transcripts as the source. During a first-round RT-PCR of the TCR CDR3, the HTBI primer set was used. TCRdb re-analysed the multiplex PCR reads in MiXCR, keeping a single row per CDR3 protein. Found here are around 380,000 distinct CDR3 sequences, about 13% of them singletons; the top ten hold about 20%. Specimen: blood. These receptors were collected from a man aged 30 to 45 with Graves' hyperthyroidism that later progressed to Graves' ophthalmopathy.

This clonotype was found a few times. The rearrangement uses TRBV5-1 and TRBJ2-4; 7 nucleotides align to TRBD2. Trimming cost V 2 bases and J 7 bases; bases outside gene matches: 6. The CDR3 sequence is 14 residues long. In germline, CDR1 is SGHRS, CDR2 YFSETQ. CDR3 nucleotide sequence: TGCGCCAGCAGCTTAGAGCGGGGATGGAACATTCAGTACTTC. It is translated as CASSLERGWNIQYF.

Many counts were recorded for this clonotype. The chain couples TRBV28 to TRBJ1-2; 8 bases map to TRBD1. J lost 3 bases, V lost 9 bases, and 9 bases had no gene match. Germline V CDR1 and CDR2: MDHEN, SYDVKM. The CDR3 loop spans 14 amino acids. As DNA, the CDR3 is TGTGCCAGTCGCGGACAGGGTCGCGACTATGGCTACACCTTC. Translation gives CASRGQGRDYGYTF.

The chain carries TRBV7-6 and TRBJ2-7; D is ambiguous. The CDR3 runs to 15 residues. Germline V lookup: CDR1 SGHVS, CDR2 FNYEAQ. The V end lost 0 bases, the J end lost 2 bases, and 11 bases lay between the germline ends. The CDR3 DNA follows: TGTGCCAGCAGCTTAGCCCCCCAGGCCACCTACGAGCAGTACTTC. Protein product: CASSLAPQATYEQYF. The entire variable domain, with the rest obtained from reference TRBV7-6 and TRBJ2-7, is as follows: GAGVSQSPRYKVTKRGQDVALRCDPISGHVSLYWYRQALGQGPEFLTYFNYEAQQDKSGLPNDRFSAERPEGSISTLTIQRTEQRDSAMYRCASSLAPQATYEQYFGPGTRLTVT.

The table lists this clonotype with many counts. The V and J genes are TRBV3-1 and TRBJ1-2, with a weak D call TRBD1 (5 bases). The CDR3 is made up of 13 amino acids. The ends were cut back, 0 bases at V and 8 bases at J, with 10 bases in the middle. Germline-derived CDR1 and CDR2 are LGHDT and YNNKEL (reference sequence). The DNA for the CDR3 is TGTGCCAGCAGCCAAGATCGGGGCGTCGGCTACACCTTC. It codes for CASSQDRGVGYTF. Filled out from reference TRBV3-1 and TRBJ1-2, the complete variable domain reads DTAVSQTPKYLVTQMGNDKSIKCEQNLGHDTMYWYKQDSKKFLKIMFSYNNKELIINETVPNRFSPKSPDKAHLNLHINSLELGDSAVYFCASSQDRGVGYTFGSGTRLTVV.

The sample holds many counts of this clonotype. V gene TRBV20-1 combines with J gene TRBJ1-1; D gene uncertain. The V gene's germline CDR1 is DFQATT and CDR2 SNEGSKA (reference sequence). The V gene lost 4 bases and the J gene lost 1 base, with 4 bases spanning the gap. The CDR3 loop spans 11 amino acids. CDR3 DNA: TGCAGTGCTAAGCGGAACACTGAAGCTTTCTTT. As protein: CSAKRNTEAFF.

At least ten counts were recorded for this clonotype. In DNA form, the CDR3 reads TGTGCCAGCAACTCGGACAGACATCCCACAGATACGCAGTATTTT. This codes for CASNSDRHPTDTQYF. The chain is built from TRBV11-3 and TRBJ2-3, with a possible D match to TRBD1 (6 bases). CDR1 and CDR2 from the germline V gene are SGHNT and YENEEA. Deletions cut 7 bases from V and 2 bases from J, with 16 bases between. This CDR3 contains 15 residues.

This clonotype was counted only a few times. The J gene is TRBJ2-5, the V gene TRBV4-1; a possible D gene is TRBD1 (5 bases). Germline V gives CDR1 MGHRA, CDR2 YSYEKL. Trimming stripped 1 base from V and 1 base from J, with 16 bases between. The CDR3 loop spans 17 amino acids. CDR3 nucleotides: TGCGCCAGCAGCCAAGCGGCCTACCAGGGCCCCCAAGAGACCCAGTACTTC. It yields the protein CASSQAAYQGPQETQYF.

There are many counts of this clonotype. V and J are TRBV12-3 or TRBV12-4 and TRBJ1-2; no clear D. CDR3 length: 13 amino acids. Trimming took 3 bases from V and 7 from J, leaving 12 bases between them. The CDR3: CASSFTLSAGYTF. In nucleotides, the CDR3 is TGTGCCAGCAGTTTCACCTTATCCGCTGGCTACACCTTC.

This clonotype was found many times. The CDR3: CAWSRQLNTEAFF. The DNA for the CDR3 is TGTGCCTGGAGTAGACAATTGAACACTGAAGCTTTCTTT. The gene calls are TRBV30 and TRBJ1-1; D is uncertain. This CDR3 has 13 amino acids. The V gene lost 2 bases and the J gene lost 0 bases, with 7 bases spanning the gap. Germline CDR1 reads GTSNPN; CDR2 reads SVGIG (reference sequence).

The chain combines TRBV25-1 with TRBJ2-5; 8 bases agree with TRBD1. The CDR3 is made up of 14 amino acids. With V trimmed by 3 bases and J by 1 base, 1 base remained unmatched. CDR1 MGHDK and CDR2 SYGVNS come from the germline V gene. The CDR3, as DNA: TGTGCCAGCAGTGACGACAGGGGCCAAGAGACCCAGTACTTC. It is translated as CASSDDRGQETQYF.

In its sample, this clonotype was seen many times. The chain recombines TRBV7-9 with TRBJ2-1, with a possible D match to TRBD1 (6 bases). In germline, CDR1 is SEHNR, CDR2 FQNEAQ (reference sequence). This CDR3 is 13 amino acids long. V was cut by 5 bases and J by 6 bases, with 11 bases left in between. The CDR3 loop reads CASSEGHPNEQFF. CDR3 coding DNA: TGTGCCAGCAGCGAGGGACACCCCAATGAGCAGTTCTTC.

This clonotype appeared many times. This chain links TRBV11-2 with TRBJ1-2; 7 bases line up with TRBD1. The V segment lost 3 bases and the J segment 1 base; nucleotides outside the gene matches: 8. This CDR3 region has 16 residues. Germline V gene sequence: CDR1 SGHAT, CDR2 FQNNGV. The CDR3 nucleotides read TGTGCCAGCAGCTTCGGACAGGCTACAGTTAACTATGGCTACACCTTC. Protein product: CASSFGQATVNYGYTF.

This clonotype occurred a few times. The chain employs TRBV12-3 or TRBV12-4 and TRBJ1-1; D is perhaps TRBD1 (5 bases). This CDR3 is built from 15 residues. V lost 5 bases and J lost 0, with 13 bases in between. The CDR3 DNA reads TGTGCCAGCAGTCCGGGGGGTTCCTTGAACACTGAAGCTTTCTTT. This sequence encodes CASSPGGSLNTEAFF.

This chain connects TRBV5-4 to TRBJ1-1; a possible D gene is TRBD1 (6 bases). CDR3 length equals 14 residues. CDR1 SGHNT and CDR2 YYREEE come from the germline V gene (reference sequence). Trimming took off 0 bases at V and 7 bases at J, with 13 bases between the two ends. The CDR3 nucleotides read TGTGCCAGCAGCTTGGCTGGGGGCTTCAATGAAGCTTTCTTT. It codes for CASSLAGGFNEAFF. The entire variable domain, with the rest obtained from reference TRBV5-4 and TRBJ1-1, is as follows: ETGVTQSPTHLIKTRGQQVTLRCSSQSGHNTVSWYQQALGQGPQFIFQYYREEENGRGNFPPRFSGLQFPNYSSELNVNALELDDSALYLCASSLAGGFNEAFFGQGTRLTVV.

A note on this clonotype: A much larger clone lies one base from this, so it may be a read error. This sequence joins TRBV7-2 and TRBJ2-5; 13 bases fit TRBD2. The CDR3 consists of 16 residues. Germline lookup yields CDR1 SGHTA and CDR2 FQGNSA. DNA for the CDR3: TGTGCCAGCAGCTTAGTACTAGCGGGGGGGGGGGAGACCCAGTCCTTC. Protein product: CASSLVLAGGGETQSF.

This chain's CDR3 is CASSPRYYGYTF. DNA of the CDR3: TGTGCCAGCAGTCCACGGTACTATGGCTACACCTTC. The gene calls are TRBV12-3 or TRBV12-4 and TRBJ1-2; D unclear. This CDR3 region has 12 residues. Trimming took off 5 bases at V and 3 bases at J, with 7 bases between the two ends.